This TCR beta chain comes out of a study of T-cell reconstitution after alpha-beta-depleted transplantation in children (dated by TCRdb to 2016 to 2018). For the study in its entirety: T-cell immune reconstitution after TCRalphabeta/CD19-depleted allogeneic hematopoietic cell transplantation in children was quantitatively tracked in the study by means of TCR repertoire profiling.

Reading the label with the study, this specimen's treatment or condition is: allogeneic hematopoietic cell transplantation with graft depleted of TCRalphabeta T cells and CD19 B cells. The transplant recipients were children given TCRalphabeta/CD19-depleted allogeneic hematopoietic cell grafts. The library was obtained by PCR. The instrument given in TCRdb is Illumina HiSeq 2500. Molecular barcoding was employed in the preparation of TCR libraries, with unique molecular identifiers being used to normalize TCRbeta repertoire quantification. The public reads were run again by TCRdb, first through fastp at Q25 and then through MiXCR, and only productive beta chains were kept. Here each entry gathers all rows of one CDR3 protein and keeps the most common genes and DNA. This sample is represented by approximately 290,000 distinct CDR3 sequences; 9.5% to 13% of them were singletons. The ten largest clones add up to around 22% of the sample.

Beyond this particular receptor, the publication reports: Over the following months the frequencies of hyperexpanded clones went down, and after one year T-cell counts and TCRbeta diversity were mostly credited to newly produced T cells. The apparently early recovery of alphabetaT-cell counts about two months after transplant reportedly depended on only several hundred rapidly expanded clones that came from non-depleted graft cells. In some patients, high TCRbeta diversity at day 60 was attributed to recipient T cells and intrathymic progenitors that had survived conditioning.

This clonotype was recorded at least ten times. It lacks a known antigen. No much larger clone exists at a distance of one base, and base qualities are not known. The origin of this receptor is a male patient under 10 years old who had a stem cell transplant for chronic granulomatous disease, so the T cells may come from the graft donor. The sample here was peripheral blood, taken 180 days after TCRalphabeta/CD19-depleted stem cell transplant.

Read as DNA, the sequence is TGCAGTGCAGAGAATGCGGGGGGGCAAGAGACCCAGTACTTC. This gives the protein CSAENAGGQETQYF. Recombination linked TRBV20-1 to TRBJ2-5; TRBD2 aligns with 9 central bases. The CDR3 goes from the cysteine to the phenylalanine over 14 residues. Only the CDR3 portion is preserved as DNA: 42 bases, with reading frame beginning at the first base. The germline V gene (reference sequence) specifies DFQATT as CDR1 and SNEGSKA as CDR2. Relative to germline, V is missing 6 bases and J is missing 2 bases, with 7 bases of the junction outside any gene match.